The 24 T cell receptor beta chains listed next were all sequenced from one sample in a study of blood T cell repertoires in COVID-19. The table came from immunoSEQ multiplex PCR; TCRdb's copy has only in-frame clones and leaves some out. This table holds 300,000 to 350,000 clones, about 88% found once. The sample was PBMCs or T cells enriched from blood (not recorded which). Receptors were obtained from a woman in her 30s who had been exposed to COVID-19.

This CDR3 reads CAWNPEWKNIQYF. The CDR3, as DNA: TGTGCCTGGAACCCGGAGTGGAAAAACATTCAGTACTTC. V and J are TRBV30 and TRBJ2-4; no firm D call. The germline gives CDR1 GTSNPN, CDR2 SVGIG (reference sequence). Trimming stripped 4 bases from V and 4 bases from J, with 11 bases between. The CDR3 sequence is 13 residues long.

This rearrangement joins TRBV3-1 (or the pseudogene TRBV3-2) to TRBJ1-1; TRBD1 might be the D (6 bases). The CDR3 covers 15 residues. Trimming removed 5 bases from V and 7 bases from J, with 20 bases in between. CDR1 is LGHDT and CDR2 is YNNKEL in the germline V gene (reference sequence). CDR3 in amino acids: CASSINLDRAYEAFF. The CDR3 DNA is TGTGCCAGCAGCATCAACCTGGACAGAGCCTATGAAGCTTTCTTT.

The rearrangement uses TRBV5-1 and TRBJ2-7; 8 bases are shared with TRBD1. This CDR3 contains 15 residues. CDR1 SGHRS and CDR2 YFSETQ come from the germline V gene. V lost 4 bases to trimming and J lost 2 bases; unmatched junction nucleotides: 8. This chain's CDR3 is CASSPRRDRPYEQYF. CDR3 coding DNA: TGCGCCAGCAGCCCTCGAAGGGACAGGCCCTACGAGCAGTACTTC.

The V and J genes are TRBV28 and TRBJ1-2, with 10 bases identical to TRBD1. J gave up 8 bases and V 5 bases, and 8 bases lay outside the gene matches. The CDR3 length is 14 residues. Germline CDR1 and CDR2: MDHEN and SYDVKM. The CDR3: CASSQAGTGAGYTF. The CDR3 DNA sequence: TGTGCCAGCAGTCAGGCCGGGACAGGGGCCGGCTACACCTTC.

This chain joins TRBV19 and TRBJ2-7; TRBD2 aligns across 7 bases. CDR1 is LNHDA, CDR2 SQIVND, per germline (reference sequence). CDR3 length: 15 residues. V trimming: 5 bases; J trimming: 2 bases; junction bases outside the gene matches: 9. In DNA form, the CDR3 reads TGTGCCAGTAGTCGGGGTAGCGGGCTAACCTACGAGCAGTACTTC. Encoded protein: CASSRGSGLTYEQYF.

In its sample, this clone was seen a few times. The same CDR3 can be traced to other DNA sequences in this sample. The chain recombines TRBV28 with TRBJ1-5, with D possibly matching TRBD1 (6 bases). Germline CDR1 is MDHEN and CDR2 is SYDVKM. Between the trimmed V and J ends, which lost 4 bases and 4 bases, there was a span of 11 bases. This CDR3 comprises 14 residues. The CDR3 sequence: CASSYRVSNQPQHF. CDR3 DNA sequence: TGTGCCAGCAGTTACAGGGTGTCTAATCAGCCCCAGCATTTT.

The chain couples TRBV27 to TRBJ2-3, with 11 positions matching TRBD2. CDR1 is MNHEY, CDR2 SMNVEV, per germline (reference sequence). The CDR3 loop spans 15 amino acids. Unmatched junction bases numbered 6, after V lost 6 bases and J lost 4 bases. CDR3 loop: CASRLAGGIADTQYF. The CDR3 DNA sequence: TGTGCCAGCAGGCTAGCGGGAGGAATCGCAGATACGCAGTATTTT.

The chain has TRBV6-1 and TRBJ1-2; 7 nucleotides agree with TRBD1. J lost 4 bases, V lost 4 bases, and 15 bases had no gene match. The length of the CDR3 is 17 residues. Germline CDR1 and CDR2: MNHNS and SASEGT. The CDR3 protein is CASSGSGQQHLTYGYTF. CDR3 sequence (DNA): TGTGCCAGCAGTGGGTCGGGACAGCAACACCTTACCTATGGCTACACCTTC.

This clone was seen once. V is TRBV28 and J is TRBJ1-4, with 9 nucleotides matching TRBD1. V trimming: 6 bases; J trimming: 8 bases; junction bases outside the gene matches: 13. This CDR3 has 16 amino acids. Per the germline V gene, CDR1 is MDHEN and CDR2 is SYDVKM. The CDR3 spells CASRNPPHRGREKLFF. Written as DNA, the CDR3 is TGTGCCAGCAGGAACCCCCCGCACAGGGGGCGGGAAAAACTGTTTTTT.

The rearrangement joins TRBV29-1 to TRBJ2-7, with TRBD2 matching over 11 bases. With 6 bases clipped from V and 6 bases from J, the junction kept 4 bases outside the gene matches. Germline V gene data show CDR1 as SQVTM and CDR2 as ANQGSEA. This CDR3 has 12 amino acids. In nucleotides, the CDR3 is TGCAGCGTCGCCGGACTAGCGGGCGAGCAGTACTTC. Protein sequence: CSVAGLAGEQYF.

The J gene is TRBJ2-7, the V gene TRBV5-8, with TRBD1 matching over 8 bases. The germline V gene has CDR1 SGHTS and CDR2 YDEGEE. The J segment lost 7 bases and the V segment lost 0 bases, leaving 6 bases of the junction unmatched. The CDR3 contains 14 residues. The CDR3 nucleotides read TGTGCCAGCAGCTTGGGTCAGGGGGCAGTTGAGCAGTACTTC. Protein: CASSLGQGAVEQYF.

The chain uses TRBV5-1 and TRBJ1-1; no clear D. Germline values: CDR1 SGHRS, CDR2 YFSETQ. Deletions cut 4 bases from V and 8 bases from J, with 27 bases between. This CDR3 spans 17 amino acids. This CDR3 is CASSLMVLGGSVGEAFF. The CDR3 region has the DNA TGCGCCAGCAGCCTAATGGTTTTAGGCGGCAGCGTAGGAGAAGCTTTCTTT.

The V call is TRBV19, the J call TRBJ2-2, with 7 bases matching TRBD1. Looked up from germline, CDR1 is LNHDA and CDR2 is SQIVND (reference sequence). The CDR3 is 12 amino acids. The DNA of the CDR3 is TGTGCTTCACCCAGGGGGTCCGGGGAGCTGTTTTTT. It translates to CASPRGSGELFF.

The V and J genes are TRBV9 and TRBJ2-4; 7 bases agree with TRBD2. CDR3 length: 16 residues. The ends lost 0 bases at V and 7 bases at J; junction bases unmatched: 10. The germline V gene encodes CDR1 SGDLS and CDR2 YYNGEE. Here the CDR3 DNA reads TGTGCCAGCAGCGTAGCTGGGGATGGGAGGGCCAACATTCAGTACTTC. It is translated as CASSVAGDGRANIQYF. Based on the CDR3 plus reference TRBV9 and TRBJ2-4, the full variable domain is DSGVTQTPKHLITATGQRVTLRCSPRSGDLSVYWYQQSLDQGLQFLIQYYNGEERAKGNILERFSAQQFPDLHSELNLSSLELGDSALYFCASSVAGDGRANIQYFGAGTRLSVL.

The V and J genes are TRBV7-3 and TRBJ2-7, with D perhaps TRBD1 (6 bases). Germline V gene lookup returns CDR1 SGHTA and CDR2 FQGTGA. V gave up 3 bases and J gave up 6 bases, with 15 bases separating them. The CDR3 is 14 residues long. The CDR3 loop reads CASSFRGEGSEQYF. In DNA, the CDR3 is TGTGCCAGCAGCTTCAGGGGAGAGGGGTCCGAGCAGTACTTC.

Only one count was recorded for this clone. In DNA form, the CDR3 reads TGTGCCAGCAGTTTATTAAGTGTAGCGGGTCCTTCCAATGAGCAGTTCTTC. Protein: CASSLLSVAGPSNEQFF. V gene TRBV27 combines with J gene TRBJ2-1, with 7 bases aligning to TRBD2. The germline gives CDR1 MNHEY, CDR2 SMNVEV (reference sequence). The CDR3 sequence is 17 residues long. V was clipped by 1 base and J by 6 bases; unmatched bases: 12.

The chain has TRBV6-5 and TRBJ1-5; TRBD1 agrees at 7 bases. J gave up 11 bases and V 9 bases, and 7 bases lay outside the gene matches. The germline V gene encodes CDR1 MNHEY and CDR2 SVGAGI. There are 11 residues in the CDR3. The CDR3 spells CASLGQVSQHF. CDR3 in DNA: TGTGCCAGTCTCGGACAGGTCTCCCAGCATTTT.

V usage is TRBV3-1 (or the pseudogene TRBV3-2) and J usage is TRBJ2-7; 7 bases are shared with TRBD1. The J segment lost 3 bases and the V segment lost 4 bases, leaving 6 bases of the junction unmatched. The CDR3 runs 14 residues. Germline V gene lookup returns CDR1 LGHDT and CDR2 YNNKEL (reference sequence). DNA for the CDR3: TGTGCCAGCAGCCCCACAGGGGTTGGCTACGAGCAGTACTTC. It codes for CASSPTGVGYEQYF.

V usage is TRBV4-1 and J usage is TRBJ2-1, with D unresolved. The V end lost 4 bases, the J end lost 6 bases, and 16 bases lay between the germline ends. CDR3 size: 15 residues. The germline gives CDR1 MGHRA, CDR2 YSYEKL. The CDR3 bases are TGCGCCAGCAGCCTCCAAGTGGATCGGGTCAATGAGCAGTTCTTC. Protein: CASSLQVDRVNEQFF.

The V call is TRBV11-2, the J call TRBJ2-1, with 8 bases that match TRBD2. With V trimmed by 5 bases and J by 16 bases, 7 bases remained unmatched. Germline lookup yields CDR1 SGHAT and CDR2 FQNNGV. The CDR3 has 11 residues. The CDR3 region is CASSGGLAGFF. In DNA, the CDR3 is TGTGCCAGCAGCGGCGGACTAGCCGGTTTCTTC.

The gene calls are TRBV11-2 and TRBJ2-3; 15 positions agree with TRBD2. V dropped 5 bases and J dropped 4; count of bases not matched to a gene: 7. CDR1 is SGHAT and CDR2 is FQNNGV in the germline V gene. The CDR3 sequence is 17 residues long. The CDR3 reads CASSTRTSGRASDTQYF. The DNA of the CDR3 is TGTGCCAGCAGCACCCGGACTAGCGGGAGGGCGTCAGATACGCAGTATTTT.

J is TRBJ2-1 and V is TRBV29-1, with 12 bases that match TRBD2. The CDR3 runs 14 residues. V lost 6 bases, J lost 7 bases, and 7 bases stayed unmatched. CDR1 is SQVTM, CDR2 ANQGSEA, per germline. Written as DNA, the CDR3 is TGCAGCGTGCTTGCTAGCGGGAGGGCAAATGAGCAGTTCTTC. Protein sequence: CSVLASGRANEQFF.

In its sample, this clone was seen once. The CDR3 bases are TGTGCCAGCAGCCAAGATTTTGGACTAGCGGGAGGGCCGGGGGAGCAGTTCTTC. Its translation: CASSQDFGLAGGPGEQFF. The chain is built from TRBV14 and TRBJ2-1; 15 bases agree with TRBD2. The CDR3 totals 18 residues. Per germline, CDR1 SGHDN and CDR2 FVKESK. After removal of 0 bases from V and 10 bases from J, the junction contained 10 bases not matched to a gene.

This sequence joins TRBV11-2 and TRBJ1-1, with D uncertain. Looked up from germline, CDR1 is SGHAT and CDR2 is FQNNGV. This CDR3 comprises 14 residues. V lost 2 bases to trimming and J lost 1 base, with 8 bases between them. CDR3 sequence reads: CASSLRGRNTEAFF. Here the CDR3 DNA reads TGTGCCAGCAGCTTACGTGGCAGGAACACTGAAGCTTTCTTT. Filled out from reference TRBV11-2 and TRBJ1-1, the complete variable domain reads EAGVAQSPRYKIIEKRQSVAFWCNPISGHATLYWYQQILGQGPKLLIQFQNNGVVDDSQLPKDRFSAERLKGVDSTLKIQPAKLEDSAVYLCASSLRGRNTEAFFGQGTRLTVV.